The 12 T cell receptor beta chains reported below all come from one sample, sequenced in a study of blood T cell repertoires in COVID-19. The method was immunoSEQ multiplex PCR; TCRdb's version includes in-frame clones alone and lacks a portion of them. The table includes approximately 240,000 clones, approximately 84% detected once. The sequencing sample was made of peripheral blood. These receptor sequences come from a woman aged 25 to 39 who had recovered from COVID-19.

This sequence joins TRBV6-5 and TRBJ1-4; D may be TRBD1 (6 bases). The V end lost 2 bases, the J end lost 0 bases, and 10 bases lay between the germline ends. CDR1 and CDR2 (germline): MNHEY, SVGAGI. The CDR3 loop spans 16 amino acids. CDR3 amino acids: CASSYGQSPTNEKLFF. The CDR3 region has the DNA TGTGCCAGCAGTTACGGACAGTCCCCAACTAATGAAAAACTGTTTTTT.

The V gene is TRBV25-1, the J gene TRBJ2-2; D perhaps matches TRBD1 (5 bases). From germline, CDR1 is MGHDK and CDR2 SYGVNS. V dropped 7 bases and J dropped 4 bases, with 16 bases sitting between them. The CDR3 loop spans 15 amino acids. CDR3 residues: CASTQQAPGTGELFF. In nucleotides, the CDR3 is TGTGCCAGCACCCAACAGGCGCCGGGCACCGGGGAGCTGTTTTTT.

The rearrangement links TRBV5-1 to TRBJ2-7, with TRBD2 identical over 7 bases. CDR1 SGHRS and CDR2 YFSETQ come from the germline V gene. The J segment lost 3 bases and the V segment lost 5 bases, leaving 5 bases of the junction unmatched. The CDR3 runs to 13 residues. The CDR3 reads CASREAGSYEQYF. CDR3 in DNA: TGCGCCAGCAGAGAAGCGGGGAGCTACGAGCAGTACTTC.

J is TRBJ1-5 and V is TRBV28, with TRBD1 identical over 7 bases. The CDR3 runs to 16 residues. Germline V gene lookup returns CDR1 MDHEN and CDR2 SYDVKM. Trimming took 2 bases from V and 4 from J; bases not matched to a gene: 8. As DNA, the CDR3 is TGTGCCAGCAGTTTAGAAGGGGGCGCCCGGAATCAGCCCCAGCATTTT. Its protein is CASSLEGGARNQPQHF. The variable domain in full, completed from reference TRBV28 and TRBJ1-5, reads DVKVTQSSRYLVKRTGEKVFLECVQDMDHENMFWYRQDPGLGLRLIYFSYDVKMKEKGDIPEGYSVSREKKERFSLILESASTNQTSMYLCASSLEGGARNQPQHFGDGTRLSIL.

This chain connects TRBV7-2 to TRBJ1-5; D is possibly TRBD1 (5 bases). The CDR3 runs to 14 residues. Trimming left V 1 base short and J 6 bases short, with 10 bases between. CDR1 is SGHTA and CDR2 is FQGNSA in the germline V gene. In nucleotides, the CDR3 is TGTGCCAGCAGCTTAGGGCAGGGAGGTCAGCCCCAGCATTTT. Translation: CASSLGQGGQPQHF.

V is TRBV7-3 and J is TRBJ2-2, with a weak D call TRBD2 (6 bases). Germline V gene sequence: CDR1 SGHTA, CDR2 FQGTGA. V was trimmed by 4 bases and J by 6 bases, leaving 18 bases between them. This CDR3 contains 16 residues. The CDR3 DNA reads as TGTGCCAGCAGCTCCGCACCTGCGGGAAACGCCGGGGAGCTGTTTTTT. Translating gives CASSSAPAGNAGELFF.

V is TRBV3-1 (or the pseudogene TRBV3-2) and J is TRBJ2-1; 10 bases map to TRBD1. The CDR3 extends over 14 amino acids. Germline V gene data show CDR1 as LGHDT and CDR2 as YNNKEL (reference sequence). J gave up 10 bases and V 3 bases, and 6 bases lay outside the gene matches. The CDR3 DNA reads TGTGCCAGCAGCCAGAGACAGGGGGCACTCGAGCAGTTCTTC. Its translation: CASSQRQGALEQFF.

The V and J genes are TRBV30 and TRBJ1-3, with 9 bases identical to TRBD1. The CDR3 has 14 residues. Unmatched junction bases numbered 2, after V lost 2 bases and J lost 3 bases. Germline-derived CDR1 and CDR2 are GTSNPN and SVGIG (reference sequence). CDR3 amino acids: CAWSTGGDGNTIYF. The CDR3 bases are TGTGCCTGGAGTACAGGGGGCGATGGAAACACCATATATTTT. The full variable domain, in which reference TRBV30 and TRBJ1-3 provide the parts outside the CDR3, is SQTIHQWPATLVQPVGSPLSLECTVEGTSNPNLYWYRQAAGRGLQLLFYSVGIGQISSEVPQNLSASRPQDRQFILSSKKLLLSDSGFYLCAWSTGGDGNTIYFGEGSWLTVV.

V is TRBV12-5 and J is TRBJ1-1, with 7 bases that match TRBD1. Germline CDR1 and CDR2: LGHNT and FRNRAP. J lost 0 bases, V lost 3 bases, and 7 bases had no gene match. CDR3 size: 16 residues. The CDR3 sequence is CASGLNRGWLNTEAFF. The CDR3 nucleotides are TGTGCTAGTGGTTTAAACAGGGGCTGGTTGAACACTGAAGCTTTCTTT.

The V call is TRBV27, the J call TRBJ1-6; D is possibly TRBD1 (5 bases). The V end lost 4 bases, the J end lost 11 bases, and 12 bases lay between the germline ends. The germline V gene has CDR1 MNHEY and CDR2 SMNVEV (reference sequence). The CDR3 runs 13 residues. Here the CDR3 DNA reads TGTGCCAGCAGTTCCAAGGGGTGGGCACCCCTCCACTTT. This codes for CASSSKGWAPLHF.

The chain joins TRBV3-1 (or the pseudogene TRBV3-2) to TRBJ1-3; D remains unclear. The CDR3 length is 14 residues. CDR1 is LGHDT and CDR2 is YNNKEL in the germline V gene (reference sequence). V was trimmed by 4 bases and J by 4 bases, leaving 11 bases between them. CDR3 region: CASSPKPSGNTIYF. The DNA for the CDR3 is TGTGCCAGCAGCCCAAAGCCCTCGGGAAACACCATATATTTT.

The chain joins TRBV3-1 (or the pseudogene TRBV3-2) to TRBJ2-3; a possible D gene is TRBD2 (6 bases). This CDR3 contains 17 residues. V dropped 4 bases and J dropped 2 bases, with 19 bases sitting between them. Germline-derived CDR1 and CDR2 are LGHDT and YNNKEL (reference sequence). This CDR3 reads CASSPEWRGSATDTQYF. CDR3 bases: TGTGCCAGCAGCCCAGAGTGGCGGGGCTCTGCCACAGATACGCAGTATTTT.